A single sample gave rise to the 18 T cell receptor beta chains below, sequenced in a study of shared clonotypes between healthy human individuals. It was CD45RO-negative cells, positively selected for CCR7, that made up naive CD8 cells, with terminally differentiated effector memory CD45RA+ cells excluded. Profiled with immunoSEQ multiplex PCR; TCRdb holds only in-frame clones, not every one. The sample has approximately 590,000 clones, around 95% seen once. Input material: naive CD8+ T cells sorted from blood. The source of these receptors is a woman aged 30 to 39 in good health.

The rearrangement uses TRBV27 and TRBJ2-1; tentative D call: TRBD2 (6 bases). Trimming removed 3 bases from V and 2 bases from J, with 14 bases in between. Germline CDR1 reads MNHEY; CDR2 reads SMNVEV (reference sequence). The CDR3 has 16 residues. CDR3 DNA sequence: TGTGCCAGCAGTTTCGCGACTAGTGGGCCCTACAATGAGCAGTTCTTC. It is translated as CASSFATSGPYNEQFF.

The chain is built from TRBV9 and TRBJ2-7; 9 bases fit TRBD2. V was clipped by 4 bases and J by 0 bases; unmatched bases: 2. Germline V CDR1 and CDR2: SGDLS, YYNGEE. This CDR3 is built from 14 residues. The CDR3 region has the DNA TGTGCCAGCAGCAAAGCGGGAGGCTCCTACGAGCAGTACTTC. Translated: CASSKAGGSYEQYF. The variable domain in full, with the rest retrieved from reference TRBV9 and TRBJ2-7, is DSGVTQTPKHLITATGQRVTLRCSPRSGDLSVYWYQQSLDQGLQFLIQYYNGEERAKGNILERFSAQQFPDLHSELNLSSLELGDSALYFCASSKAGGSYEQYFGPGTRLTVT.

The V gene is TRBV10-1, the J gene TRBJ2-7, with 8 bases fitting TRBD2. Trimming removed 2 bases from V and 1 base from J; junction bases left unmatched: 4. CDR1 is WNHNN, CDR2 SYGVQD, per germline (reference sequence). The CDR3 runs 15 residues. In nucleotides, the CDR3 is TGCGCCAGCAGTGAGACTAGCGGTACTTCCTACGAGCAGTACTTC. Residues: CASSETSGTSYEQYF.

CDR3: CASSVSGQGNEQYF. The CDR3 DNA reads as TGTGCCAGCAGCGTGTCGGGACAGGGGAACGAGCAGTACTTC. V usage is TRBV9 and J usage is TRBJ2-7; 10 bases match TRBD1. This CDR3 contains 14 residues. Unmatched junction bases numbered 4, after V lost 2 bases and J lost 5 bases. In germline, CDR1 is SGDLS, CDR2 YYNGEE.

The J gene is TRBJ2-1, the V gene TRBV27, with D unclear. Trimming cost V 5 bases and J 0 bases, with 8 bases left between them. CDR3 length: 14 residues. CDR1 is MNHEY, CDR2 SMNVEV, per germline (reference sequence). In DNA form, the CDR3 reads TGTGCCAGCAGTGGACGACGCTCCTACAATGAGCAGTTCTTC. Amino acid sequence: CASSGRRSYNEQFF.

The J gene is TRBJ1-2, the V gene TRBV29-1; a possible D gene is TRBD1 (5 bases). This CDR3 is 12 amino acids long. Germline assignment: CDR1 SQVTM and CDR2 ANQGSEA. Trimming took 4 bases from V and 8 from J, leaving 14 bases between them. The CDR3 bases are TGCAGCGTTGTCGGACTCACAGGAGGCTACACCTTC. It encodes CSVVGLTGGYTF.

The rearrangement uses TRBV7-2 and TRBJ2-3; TRBD2 might be the D (5 bases). CDR3 length: 15 residues. Germline V gene sequence: CDR1 SGHTA, CDR2 FQGNSA. V was pared by 8 bases and J by 5 bases, with 20 bases between. The CDR3 here is CASRPRAVIGDTQYF. The CDR3 DNA follows: TGTGCCAGCCGTCCGAGGGCGGTGATTGGAGATACGCAGTATTTT.

This sequence joins TRBV13 and TRBJ2-1; D is uncertain. CDR1 and CDR2 (germline): PRHDT, FYEKMQ (reference sequence). Trimming shortened V by 5 bases and J by 7 bases, and 18 bases separated the two germline ends. The CDR3 is 15 residues long. CDR3 bases: TGTGCCAGCAGCCCCCGCTCGGCCGCCGTGAATGAGCAGTTCTTC. Its protein product is CASSPRSAAVNEQFF. Full variable domain (outside the CDR3, taken from reference TRBV13 and TRBJ2-1): AAGVIQSPRHLIKEKRETATLKCYPIPRHDTVYWYQQGPGQDPQFLISFYEKMQSDKGSIPDRFSAQQFSDYHSELNMSSLELGDSALYFCASSPRSAAVNEQFFGPGTRLTVL.

This chain connects TRBV10-3 to TRBJ2-1; 7 bases fit TRBD2. The trim removed 2 bases at V and 6 bases at J, leaving 13 bases unmatched. The CDR3 totals 17 residues. Germline loops: CDR1 ENHRY, CDR2 SYGVKD. DNA for the CDR3: TGTGCCATCAGTGAGGCCTCGACTAGCTACGTTCGCAATGAGCAGTTCTTC. Translation gives CAISEASTSYVRNEQFF.

The chain links TRBV2 to TRBJ2-1; 12 bases map to TRBD2. The CDR3 is 16 residues long. Unmatched junction bases numbered 7, after V lost 4 bases and J lost 6 bases. The germline V gene has CDR1 SNHLY and CDR2 FYNNEI. CDR3 residues: CASSVPGLAGSNEQFF. CDR3 in DNA: TGTGCCAGCAGTGTGCCAGGACTAGCGGGGAGCAATGAGCAGTTCTTC. Based on the CDR3 plus reference TRBV2 and TRBJ2-1, the full variable domain is EPEVTQTPSHQVTQMGQEVILRCVPISNHLYFYWYRQILGQKVEFLVSFYNNEISEKSEIFDDQFSVERPDGSNFTLKIRSTKLEDSAMYFCASSVPGLAGSNEQFFGPGTRLTVL.

The rearrangement uses TRBV28 and TRBJ2-7; TRBD1 agrees at 10 bases. The germline V gene has CDR1 MDHEN and CDR2 SYDVKM. This CDR3 contains 14 residues. V shed 3 bases, J shed 6 bases, and the junction held 5 bases outside the gene matches. DNA for the CDR3: TGTGCCAGCAGTTTGGACAGGGGGGTCCTCGAGCAGTACTTC. Its translation: CASSLDRGVLEQYF.

The chain uses TRBV10-3 and TRBJ2-7, with D possibly matching TRBD1 (6 bases). Trimming took off 3 bases at V and 3 bases at J, with 12 bases between the two ends. Germline assignment: CDR1 ENHRY and CDR2 SYGVKD. The CDR3 covers 14 residues. CDR3 region: CAISDMGAIYEQYF. The CDR3 bases are TGTGCCATCAGTGACATGGGGGCCATCTACGAGCAGTACTTC.

The V gene is TRBV2, the J gene TRBJ2-7, with 8 bases lining up with TRBD1. The V segment lost 5 bases and the J segment 1 base; nucleotides outside the gene matches: 4. CDR1 is SNHLY, CDR2 FYNNEI, per germline. CDR3 length: 14 residues. The CDR3 DNA reads TGTGCCAGCAGTCGTACAGGGGGTTCCTACGAGCAGTACTTC. Its translation: CASSRTGGSYEQYF.

The genes are TRBV2 and TRBJ1-2; TRBD1 matches 11 bases. The CDR3 contains 18 residues. The V and J ends lost 3 bases and 2 bases, in that order; junction bases with no gene match: 11. The V gene's germline CDR1 is SNHLY and CDR2 FYNNEI. CDR3 loop: CASSDPPDRGPGNYGYTF. CDR3 in DNA: TGTGCCAGCAGTGACCCCCCGGACAGGGGGCCGGGAAACTATGGCTACACCTTC.

The chain recombines TRBV4-1 with TRBJ2-5, with a tentative D call TRBD2 (5 bases). Per the germline V gene, CDR1 is MGHRA and CDR2 is YSYEKL. The CDR3 consists of 14 residues. The V end lost 4 bases, the J end lost 0 bases, and 9 bases lay between the germline ends. The CDR3 protein is CASSRVAYQETQYF. The CDR3, as DNA: TGCGCCAGCAGCCGGGTAGCGTACCAAGAGACCCAGTACTTC.

This sequence joins TRBV28 and TRBJ2-5, with 7 bases lining up with TRBD2. This CDR3 spans 14 amino acids. Per germline, CDR1 MDHEN and CDR2 SYDVKM. V dropped 6 bases and J dropped 3; count of bases not matched to a gene: 7. The CDR3 sequence: CASRGAGVEETQYF. CDR3 nucleotides: TGTGCCAGCAGAGGGGCGGGAGTAGAAGAGACCCAGTACTTC.

This clone was detected only once. The chain recombines TRBV4-1 with TRBJ1-2, with 7 bases that match TRBD1. The trim removed 0 bases at V and 3 bases at J, leaving 4 bases unmatched. Looked up from germline, CDR1 is MGHRA and CDR2 is YSYEKL. The CDR3 has 15 residues. Written as DNA, the CDR3 is TGCGCCAGCAGCCAAGAAACAGGGGCGGACTATGGCTACACCTTC. This gives the protein CASSQETGADYGYTF.

The chain employs TRBV9 and TRBJ2-1; 7 nucleotides match TRBD1. V was clipped by 4 bases and J by 5 bases; unmatched bases: 3. This CDR3 spans 13 amino acids. CDR1 and CDR2 from the germline V gene are SGDLS and YYNGEE. The CDR3 reads CASSSTGDNEQFF. The CDR3 DNA reads as TGTGCCAGCAGCTCTACAGGGGACAATGAGCAGTTCTTC.